Following are 21 T cell receptor beta chains from one sample sequenced in a study of T-cell reconstitution after alpha-beta-depleted transplantation in children. During its preparation, the TCRbeta library received unique molecular identifiers. A single record per CDR3 protein comes from TCRdb applying MiXCR to the PCR reads. The sample carries 600,000 to 700,000 distinct CDR3 sequences, around 14% recorded once. The sample was PBMCs, taken before TCRalphabeta/CD19-depleted stem cell transplant. These receptors came from a girl aged 2 to 9 with congenital amegakaryocytic thrombocytopenia, due to receive a stem cell transplant.

The genes are TRBV5-4 and TRBJ2-5; either TRBD1 or TRBD2 may fit D (5 bases each). CDR1 and CDR2 from the germline V gene are SGHNT and YYREEE (reference sequence). The CDR3 contains 15 residues. Trimming shortened V by 0 bases and J by 5 bases, and 14 bases separated the two germline ends. CDR3 sequence (DNA): TGTGCCAGCAGCTTGGTGCCAGGGAGTCGTGAGACCCAGTACTTC. Translation gives CASSLVPGSRETQYF.

This chain links TRBV5-6 with TRBJ2-1; no firm D call. The V end lost 0 bases, the J end lost 0 bases, and 10 bases lay between the germline ends. In germline, CDR1 is SGHDT, CDR2 YYEEEE. The CDR3 spans 16 residues. The CDR3: CASSLGPVTSYNEQFF. CDR3 DNA: TGTGCCAGCAGCTTGGGGCCAGTGACCTCCTACAATGAGCAGTTCTTC.

This clonotype has a handful of counts. The J gene is TRBJ2-3, the V gene TRBV7-9; 8 bases align to TRBD2. Looked up from germline, CDR1 is SEHNR and CDR2 is FQNEAQ (reference sequence). The trim removed 3 bases at V and 0 bases at J, leaving 8 bases unmatched. The CDR3 length is 17 residues. CDR3 DNA sequence: TGTGCCAGCAGCTTGCTGGTAGCGGGACAAAGCACAGATACGCAGTATTTT. Translated, it gives CASSLLVAGQSTDTQYF.

This clonotype was detected many times. The chain is built from TRBV5-1 and TRBJ2-1, with 7 bases aligning to TRBD2. J gave up 1 base and V 0 bases, and 16 bases lay outside the gene matches. Germline CDR1 is SGHRS and CDR2 is YFSETQ. The CDR3 is 20 amino acids. The CDR3 DNA reads TGCGCCAGCAGCTTGGGACGGACTAGTAATTACTTTAAGTCCTACAATGAGCAGTTCTTC. Protein: CASSLGRTSNYFKSYNEQFF.

The chain links TRBV3-1 to TRBJ2-3, with D uncertain. V lost 2 bases and J lost 4, with 16 bases in between. Germline CDR1 is LGHDT and CDR2 is YNNKEL (reference sequence). The CDR3 is 16 residues long. CDR3 bases: TGTGCCAGCAGCCAACGCAGCCCCCGTCGCGCAGATACGCAGTATTTT. Translated, it gives CASSQRSPRRADTQYF.

This clonotype was counted a few times. CDR3 bases: TGTGCCAGCAGCTTGAGGGGATCCAACTATGGCTACACCTTC. Translation gives CASSLRGSNYGYTF. The chain combines TRBV3-1 with TRBJ1-2; TRBD1 might be the D (5 bases). Per the germline V gene, CDR1 is LGHDT and CDR2 is YNNKEL (reference sequence). The germline V and J ends were trimmed by 5 bases and 2 bases, with 12 bases remaining between them. This CDR3 is 14 amino acids long.

In its sample, this clonotype was seen a few times. This chain connects TRBV20-1 to TRBJ1-2; TRBD1 matches at 9 bases. Germline CDR1 reads DFQATT; CDR2 reads SNEGSKA (reference sequence). The CDR3 consists of 19 residues. Trimming at V came to 2 bases and at J to 3 bases, leaving 19 bases not matched to a gene. In DNA form, the CDR3 reads TGCAGTGCTAGACAGTGGGTGGGGACAGGGAAGTCGGGGGACTATGGCTACACCTTC. It specifies CSARQWVGTGKSGDYGYTF.

In its sample, this clonotype was seen a few times. V is TRBV7-8 and J is TRBJ2-1; 8 bases align to TRBD2. CDR1 and CDR2 from the germline V gene are SGHVS and FQNEAQ. The CDR3 is 19 residues long. Trimming removed 0 bases from V and 0 bases from J; junction bases left unmatched: 10. The DNA for the CDR3 is TGTGCCAGCAGCTTAGCAGTTGACCCTGGGACTAGCTCCTACAATGAGCAGTTCTTC. Amino acid sequence: CASSLAVDPGTSSYNEQFF.

The chain recombines TRBV29-1 with TRBJ2-3, with D possibly TRBD1 on 5 matching bases. The V end was cut by 2 bases, the J end by 3 bases, with 21 bases between. CDR1 is SQVTM and CDR2 is ANQGSEA in the germline V gene. This CDR3 is 17 amino acids long. CDR3 region: CSVELIQDKHPTDTQYF. CDR3 nucleotide sequence: TGCAGCGTTGAACTTATACAGGATAAACATCCAACAGATACGCAGTATTTT.

This clonotype was seen ten or more times. The V call is TRBV28, the J call TRBJ2-1; D unresolved. V lost 4 bases, J lost 9 bases, and 10 bases lay in between. The CDR3 sequence is 12 residues long. The V gene's germline CDR1 is MDHEN and CDR2 SYDVKM. The CDR3 coding sequence is TGTGCCAGCAGTTCCATTTACGTTGAGCAGTTCTTC. Protein product: CASSSIYVEQFF.

This clonotype has a count of ten or more. CDR3 loop: CASSGKTSGIINEQFF. CDR3 nucleotide sequence: TGCGCCAGCAGCGGAAAGACTAGCGGGATAATCAATGAGCAGTTCTTC. The chain carries TRBV5-1 and TRBJ2-1, with 11 nucleotides matching TRBD2. Looked up from germline, CDR1 is SGHRS and CDR2 is YFSETQ. The junction had 9 bases not matched to a gene; V was cut back by 4 bases and J by 6 bases. The CDR3 loop spans 16 amino acids.

This clonotype was seen a handful of times. This chain uses TRBV20-1 with TRBJ2-1; TRBD2 matches at 7 bases. Germline trimming cut 6 bases from V and 2 bases from J; bases unmatched to any gene: 7. The length of the CDR3 is 14 residues. Germline CDR1 DFQATT, CDR2 SNEGSKA (reference sequence). The DNA for the CDR3 is TGCAGTGCCCGTAAAGGGAGGGCCTACAATGAGCAGTTCTTC. Its translation: CSARKGRAYNEQFF.

This clonotype came up a few times. The chain links TRBV4-2 to TRBJ1-4, with D possibly being TRBD1 (6 bases). V lost 4 bases, J lost 2 bases, and 11 bases lay in between. CDR1 LGHNA and CDR2 YNFKEQ come from the germline V gene. The CDR3 spans 15 residues. The CDR3 nucleotides read TGTGCCAGCAGCCCCCAACAGGGTACTAATGAAAAACTGTTTTTT. Translation: CASSPQQGTNEKLFF.

V gene TRBV12-3 or TRBV12-4 combines with J gene TRBJ2-7; 7 bases align to TRBD1. The CDR3 has 13 amino acids. V dropped 6 bases and J dropped 6; count of bases not matched to a gene: 8. CDR3 loop: CASSGDRDTEQYF. In DNA, the CDR3 is TGTGCCAGCAGCGGGGACAGAGATACCGAGCAGTACTTC.

A few counts support this clonotype. The chain employs TRBV10-3 and TRBJ2-7, with 10 nucleotides matching TRBD2. Trimming removed 2 bases from V and 5 bases from J; junction bases left unmatched: 15. The CDR3 is 18 residues long. Germline CDR1 and CDR2: ENHRY and SYGVKD. This chain's CDR3 is CAISETGGFLAGEDEQYF. DNA of the CDR3: TGTGCCATCAGTGAGACTGGCGGTTTCCTAGCGGGAGAGGACGAGCAGTACTTC.

This clonotype appeared many times. The CDR3: CSAGKAVNTEAFF. Written as DNA, the CDR3 is TGCAGTGCGGGCAAAGCAGTGAACACTGAAGCTTTCTTT. The chain couples TRBV20-1 to TRBJ1-1; D is ambiguous. Trimming stripped 6 bases from V and 0 bases from J, with 11 bases between. CDR3 size: 13 residues. The V gene's germline CDR1 is DFQATT and CDR2 SNEGSKA (reference sequence).

This clonotype was observed a handful of times. The chain employs TRBV6-1 and TRBJ2-7, with D perhaps TRBD1 (6 bases). V was trimmed by 8 bases and J by 3 bases, leaving 20 bases between them. Germline V gene lookup returns CDR1 MNHNS and CDR2 SASEGT. The CDR3 runs to 15 residues. The chain's CDR3 is CASSSQPGQHYEQYF. DNA of the CDR3: TGTGCCAGCTCCTCCCAACCTGGACAGCACTACGAGCAGTACTTC.

The chain is built from TRBV5-1 and TRBJ2-7, with 16 positions matching TRBD2. The V gene's germline CDR1 is SGHRS and CDR2 YFSETQ. The CDR3 runs 16 residues. Losses at the gene ends were 3 bases for V and 4 bases for J; bases not matched to a gene: 4. CDR3 residues: CASSSGLAGGMYEQYF. The CDR3 bases are TGCGCCAGCAGCTCGGGACTAGCGGGAGGGATGTACGAGCAGTACTTC. The full variable domain, completed using reference TRBV5-1 and TRBJ2-7, is KAGVTQTPRYLIKTRGQQVTLSCSPISGHRSVSWYQQTPGQGLQFLFEYFSETQRNKGNFPGRFSGRQFSNSRSEMNVSTLELGDSALYLCASSSGLAGGMYEQYFGPGTRLTVT.

The rearrangement uses TRBV5-5 and TRBJ2-5; 7 nucleotides align to TRBD1. The CDR3 is 16 amino acids. Germline V CDR1 and CDR2: SGHKS, YYEKEE (reference sequence). The V and J ends lost 3 bases and 3 bases, in that order; junction bases with no gene match: 11. Written as DNA, the CDR3 is TGTGCCAGCAGCTATGGTAGGACAGGCCGAAAAGAGACCCAGTACTTC. Translating gives CASSYGRTGRKETQYF.

V usage is TRBV27 and J usage is TRBJ1-4; 7 positions match TRBD1. J gave up 3 bases and V 5 bases, and 6 bases lay outside the gene matches. The germline CDR1 and CDR2 sequences are MNHEY and SMNVEV (reference sequence). The CDR3 runs to 15 residues. The CDR3 protein is CASSPYGTANEKLFF. Here the CDR3 DNA reads TGTGCCAGCAGTCCATACGGGACAGCTAATGAAAAACTGTTTTTT. Full variable domain (rest looked up from reference TRBV27 and TRBJ1-4): EAQVTQNPRYLITVTGKKLTVTCSQNMNHEYMSWYRQDPGLGLRQIYYSMNVEVTDKGDVPEGYKVSRKEKRNFPLILESPSPNQTSLYFCASSPYGTANEKLFFGSGTQLSVL.

Points on this clonotype: Just one base apart from a much larger clone, this may be a read error. The gene calls are TRBV3-1 and TRBJ2-2; weak D call: TRBD1 (5 bases). Looked up from germline, CDR1 is LGHDT and CDR2 is YNNKEL (reference sequence). This CDR3 region has 18 residues. The CDR3 DNA follows: TGTGCCTGCAGTTTTGCCGAAGGGGTCCGGTCGAACACCGGGGAGCTGTTTTTT. Translation: CACSFAEGVRSNTGELFF.